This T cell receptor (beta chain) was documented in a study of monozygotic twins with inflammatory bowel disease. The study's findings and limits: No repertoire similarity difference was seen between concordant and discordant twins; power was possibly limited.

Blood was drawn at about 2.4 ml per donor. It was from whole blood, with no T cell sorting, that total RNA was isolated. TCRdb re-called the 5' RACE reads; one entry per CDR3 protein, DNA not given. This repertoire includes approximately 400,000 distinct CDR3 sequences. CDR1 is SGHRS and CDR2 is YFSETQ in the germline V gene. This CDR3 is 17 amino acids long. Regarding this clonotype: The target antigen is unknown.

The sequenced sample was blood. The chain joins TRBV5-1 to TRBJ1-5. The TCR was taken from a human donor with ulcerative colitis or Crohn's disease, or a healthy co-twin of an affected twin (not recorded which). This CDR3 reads CASSLGVEGYSNQPQHF.